Listed below are T cell receptor beta chains from one sample, sequenced in a study of Graves' ophthalmopathy and Graves' hyperthyroidism. TCRdb re-called the multiplex PCR reads through MiXCR, storing one row per CDR3 protein. The sample carries over 500,000 distinct CDR3 sequences, 22% recorded once. Sequencing used peripheral blood. Receptors originate from a woman aged 18-30 years with stable Graves' hyperthyroidism. Some clones in this sample may be carry-over from other donors' samples. CDR3s include the opening cysteine and the closing phenylalanine or tryptophan. Each record gives: clone size, D gene, CDR3 length, V gene, J gene, CDR3 DNA, CDR3 protein. The D gene is left open where the match is weak. Rows give clone size only sometimes, using once, few, many, or a class for an expanded clone.

abundance: many
d_gene: TRBD1
len: 17
v_gene: TRBV28
j_gene: TRBJ1-5
CDR3nt: TGTGCCAGCAGCCCCCCGGGACAGAGACATAGCAATCAGCCCCAGCATTTT
CDR3aa: CASSPPGQRHSNQPQHF

abundance: many
d_gene: NA
len: 14
v_gene: TRBV12-3/TRBV12-4
j_gene: TRBJ2-7
CDR3nt: TGTGCCAGCAGTTTAATGGGCAGTACCTACGAGCAGTACTTC
CDR3aa: CASSLMGSTYEQYF

abundance: once
d_gene: NA
len: 12
v_gene: TRBV12-3/TRBV12-4
j_gene: TRBJ1-1
CDR3nt: TGTGCCAGCAGACAGGAGCGAAGGGAAGCTTTCTTT
CDR3aa: CASRQERREAFF

abundance: many
d_gene: NA
len: 15
v_gene: TRBV9
j_gene: TRBJ1-6
CDR3nt: TGTGCCAGCACCAGGGACGAGGGCAGCAATTCACCCCTCCACTTT
CDR3aa: CASTRDEGSNSPLHF

abundance: NA
d_gene: TRBD1
len: 15
v_gene: TRBV6-5
j_gene: TRBJ2-7
CDR3nt: TGTGCCGGACAGCGGAGGACAGGGGCCTCCTACGAGCAGTACTTC
CDR3aa: CAGQRRTGASYEQYF

abundance: few
d_gene: TRBD1
len: 16
v_gene: TRBV6-1
j_gene: TRBJ1-2
CDR3nt: TGTGCCAGCAGCCACTGGGGACAGATAATCAACTATGGCTACACCTTC
CDR3aa: CASSHWGQIINYGYTF

abundance: many
d_gene: TRBD2
len: 15
v_gene: TRBV9
j_gene: TRBJ2-5
CDR3nt: TGTGCCAGCAGCATGCCTGCGGGGGGCTCTGAGACCCAGTACTTC
CDR3aa: CASSMPAGGSETQYF

abundance: few
d_gene: NA
len: 15
v_gene: TRBV11-2
j_gene: TRBJ1-5
CDR3nt: TGTGCCAGCAGCTTAGAACAGTTAAGCAATCAGCCCCAGCATTTT
CDR3aa: CASSLEQLSNQPQHF

abundance: many
d_gene: NA
len: 13
v_gene: TRBV7-8
j_gene: TRBJ1-5
CDR3nt: TGTGCCAGCAGCCAGGGGACAAATCAGCCCCAGCATTTT
CDR3aa: CASSQGTNQPQHF

abundance: many
d_gene: TRBD2
len: 15
v_gene: TRBV5-6
j_gene: TRBJ2-5
CDR3nt: TGTGCCAGCAGCTTGGACTCGGGGGGGCAAGAGACCCAGTACTTC
CDR3aa: CASSLDSGGQETQYF

abundance: many
d_gene: NA
len: 12
v_gene: TRBV19
j_gene: TRBJ2-7
CDR3nt: TGTGCCAGTGCTAATCCTGGTGGAGAGCAGTACTTC
CDR3aa: CASANPGGEQYF

abundance: NA
d_gene: TRBD1
len: 15
v_gene: TRBV6-1
j_gene: TRBJ1-5
CDR3nt: TGTGCCAGCAGCCCGGACAGGGGATGGGATCAGCCCCAGCATTTT
CDR3aa: CASSPDRGWDQPQHF

abundance: many
d_gene: TRBD1
len: 18
v_gene: TRBV12-3/TRBV12-4
j_gene: TRBJ2-3
CDR3nt: TGTGCCAGCAGTTTCTATCTAGTGGACAGGGGATCAACAGATACGCAGTATTTT
CDR3aa: CASSFYLVDRGSTDTQYF

abundance: NA
d_gene: NA
len: 16
v_gene: TRBV5-1
j_gene: TRBJ2-2
CDR3nt: TGCGCCAGCAGCTTAACGGCGGGGGCAAACACCGGGGAGCTGTTTTTT
CDR3aa: CASSLTAGANTGELFF

abundance: many
d_gene: TRBD1
len: 12
v_gene: TRBV15
j_gene: TRBJ2-7
CDR3nt: TGTGCCACCGGATTCGGGACAGCCGAGCAGTACTTC
CDR3aa: CATGFGTAEQYF

abundance: NA
d_gene: TRBD1
len: 14
v_gene: TRBV2
j_gene: TRBJ2-7
CDR3nt: TGTGCCAGCAGGGTGGGACAGTTAAGCTACGAGCAGTACTTC
CDR3aa: CASRVGQLSYEQYF

abundance: many
d_gene: NA
len: 14
v_gene: TRBV3-1
j_gene: TRBJ1-6
CDR3nt: TGTGCCAGCAGCCAATTACGGATGAATTCACCCCTCCACTTT
CDR3aa: CASSQLRMNSPLHF

abundance: many
d_gene: NA
len: 13
v_gene: TRBV6-1
j_gene: TRBJ2-5
CDR3nt: TGTGCCAGCAGTGATCGCAGAGAAGAGACCCAGTACTTC
CDR3aa: CASSDRREETQYF

abundance: many
d_gene: TRBD1
len: 14
v_gene: TRBV5-1
j_gene: TRBJ1-2
CDR3nt: TGCGCCAGCAGCTTCACAGGGGAATGGGATGGCTACACCTTC
CDR3aa: CASSFTGEWDGYTF

abundance: few
d_gene: NA
len: 17
v_gene: TRBV3-1
j_gene: TRBJ1-3
CDR3nt: TGTGCCAGCAGCCAACAATCCGGGACGGGCTCTGGAAACACCATATATTTT
CDR3aa: CASSQQSGTGSGNTIYF

abundance: many
d_gene: NA
len: 15
v_gene: TRBV12-3/TRBV12-4
j_gene: TRBJ2-7
CDR3nt: TGTGCCAGCAGATTGACAGCACAAAAACCCTACGAGCAGTACTTC
CDR3aa: CASRLTAQKPYEQYF

abundance: many
d_gene: NA
len: 14
v_gene: TRBV28
j_gene: TRBJ1-1
CDR3nt: TGTGCCAGCAGTTATGAACCTTTGAACACTGAAGCTTTCTTT
CDR3aa: CASSYEPLNTEAFF

abundance: many
d_gene: NA
len: 15
v_gene: TRBV13
j_gene: TRBJ1-1
CDR3nt: TGTGCCAGCAGCCAAGGAGTACAGTTGAACACTGAAGCTTTCTTT
CDR3aa: CASSQGVQLNTEAFF

abundance: NA
d_gene: NA
len: 13
v_gene: TRBV6-1
j_gene: TRBJ2-5
CDR3nt: TGTGCCACGTCAGCGGATGCGCGGGAGACCCAGTACTTC
CDR3aa: CATSADARETQYF

abundance: many
d_gene: NA
len: 16
v_gene: TRBV19
j_gene: TRBJ2-6
CDR3nt: TGTGCCAGTAGTATCTACAGTCTCTCTGGGGCCAACGTCCTGACTTTC
CDR3aa: CASSIYSLSGANVLTF

abundance: many
d_gene: NA
len: 17
v_gene: TRBV6-1
j_gene: TRBJ1-6
CDR3nt: TGTGCCAGCAGTCCCCGAGGAGGTGTAACCTATAATTCACCCCTCCACTTT
CDR3aa: CASSPRGGVTYNSPLHF

abundance: NA
d_gene: TRBD1
len: 16
v_gene: TRBV7-8
j_gene: TRBJ2-5
CDR3nt: TGTGCCAGCAGCTTATCGGGACAGGGAGGGTCGGAGACCCAGTACTTC
CDR3aa: CASSLSGQGGSETQYF

abundance: many
d_gene: NA
len: 16
v_gene: TRBV19
j_gene: TRBJ1-5
CDR3nt: TGTGCCAGTAGTATAGAAGGGGCCCAGGGCAATCAGCCCCAGCATTTT
CDR3aa: CASSIEGAQGNQPQHF

abundance: NA
d_gene: NA
len: 14
v_gene: TRBV6-1
j_gene: TRBJ1-2
CDR3nt: TGTGCCAGCAGTGAGCTCGGGGCGTCTAGTGGCTACACCTTC
CDR3aa: CASSELGASSGYTF

abundance: NA
d_gene: NA
len: 11
v_gene: TRBV12-3/TRBV12-4
j_gene: TRBJ2-7
CDR3nt: TGTGCCAGCAAATACACCTCCGAGCAGTACTTC
CDR3aa: CASKYTSEQYF

abundance: NA
d_gene: NA
len: 14
v_gene: TRBV7-8
j_gene: TRBJ1-1
CDR3nt: TGTGCCAGCAGCTTAAACGGGGGTGACACTGAAGCTTTCTTT
CDR3aa: CASSLNGGDTEAFF

abundance: many
d_gene: TRBD1
len: 14
v_gene: TRBV20-1
j_gene: TRBJ2-7
CDR3nt: TGCAGTGCTACCCCGGACAGGGGAATATACGAGCAGTACTTC
CDR3aa: CSATPDRGIYEQYF

abundance: few
d_gene: TRBD2
len: 16
v_gene: TRBV27
j_gene: TRBJ2-7
CDR3nt: TGTGCCAGCAGTCCCCATAGCGGGACGGGTAGGGCGGAGCAGTACTTC
CDR3aa: CASSPHSGTGRAEQYF